The sequence of this T cell receptor (beta chain) was determined in a study of blood T cells in healthy people across ages. PCR was performed a second time for about 6 to 11 cycles using a sample-barcoded 5' primer and a J-beta primer mix. TCRdb ran MiXCR on the 5' RACE reads and lists one entry per CDR3 protein. The sample yields about 1.5 million distinct CDR3 sequences, 35% to 45% seen once. The CDR3 spans 15 residues. V lost 5 bases and J 5 bases, leaving 16 bases between the germline ends. CDR1 is MNHNY, CDR2 SVGAGI, per germline (reference sequence). This clonotype was sampled from a woman aged 18-35 years in good health. The material sequenced was blood. The genes are TRBV6-6 and TRBJ2-1; tentative D call: TRBD1 (6 bases). CDR3 nucleotide sequence: TGTGCCAGCAGTAGAGGGGGTTTACAGGACAATGAGCAGTTCTTC. Translation gives CASSRGGLQDNEQFF.